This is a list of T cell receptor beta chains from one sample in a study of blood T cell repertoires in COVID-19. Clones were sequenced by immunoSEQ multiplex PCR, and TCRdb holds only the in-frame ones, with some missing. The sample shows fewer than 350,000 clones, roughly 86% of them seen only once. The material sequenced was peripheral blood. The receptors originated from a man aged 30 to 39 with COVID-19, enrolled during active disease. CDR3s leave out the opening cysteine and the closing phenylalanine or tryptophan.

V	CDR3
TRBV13	ASSLRRILAGTTDTQY
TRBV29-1	SVASGGSYEQY
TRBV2	ASALTGGIEKLF
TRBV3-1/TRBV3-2	ASSPGTGGEKLF
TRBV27	ASRTGEVYGYT
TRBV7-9	ASSQTGGRAGELF
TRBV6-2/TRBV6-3	ASSYSIHIPGSINYGYT
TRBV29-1	SVSQGRANTGELF
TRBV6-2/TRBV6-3	ASSYRGQGGTDTQY
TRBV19	ASSSFGPWASGRLNEQY
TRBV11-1	ASNRQGMLETQY
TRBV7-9	ASSLVGETGEEWQF
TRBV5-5	ASSPDSFSGNTIY
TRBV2	ASRPTSGSYNEQF
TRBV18	ASSPPEDRGGKLF
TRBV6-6	ASSHPGGLSNEKLF
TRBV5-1	ASLTGPAPEGELF
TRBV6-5	AIYPPGRHEQY
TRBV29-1	SVLGGLAGAPGYNEQF
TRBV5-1	ASSPTGTGGPAEAF